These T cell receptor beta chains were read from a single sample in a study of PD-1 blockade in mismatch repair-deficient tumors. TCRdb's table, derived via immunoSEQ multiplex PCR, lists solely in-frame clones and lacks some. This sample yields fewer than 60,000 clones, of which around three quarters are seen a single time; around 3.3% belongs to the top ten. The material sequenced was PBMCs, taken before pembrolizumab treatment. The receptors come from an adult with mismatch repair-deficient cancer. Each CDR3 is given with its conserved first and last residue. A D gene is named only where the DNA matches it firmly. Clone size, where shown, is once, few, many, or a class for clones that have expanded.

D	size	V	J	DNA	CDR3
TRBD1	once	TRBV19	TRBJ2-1	TGTGCCAGTTCACCGGGACAGGGCTACAATGAGCAGTTCTTC	CASSPGQGYNEQFF
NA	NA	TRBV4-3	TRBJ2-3	TGCGCCAGCAGCCAAGATCTGCCTATCTATAACACCCCAGATACGCAGTATTTT	CASSQDLPIYNTPDTQYF
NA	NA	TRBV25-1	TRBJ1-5	TGTGCCAGCAGTGAATTTAGACTAGGATCTAATCAGCCCCAGCATTTT	CASSEFRLGSNQPQHF
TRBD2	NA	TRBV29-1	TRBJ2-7	TGCAGCGTTGTCCAATTTAGCGGGAGGACCTACGAGCAGTACTTC	CSVVQFSGRTYEQYF
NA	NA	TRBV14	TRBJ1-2	TGTGCCAGCAGCCGTGGGCGGTGGGGCTACACCTTC	CASSRGRWGYTF
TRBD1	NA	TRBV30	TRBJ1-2	TGTGCCTGGAATGAGGGGGCAGGCTATGGCTACACCTTC	CAWNEGAGYGYTF
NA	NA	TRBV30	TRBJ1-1	TGTGCCTGGAGTGTTAGTAGAGCTGAAGCTTTCTTT	CAWSVSRAEAFF
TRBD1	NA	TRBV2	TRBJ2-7	TGTGCCAGCGGGACAGGGTCCTACGAGCAGTACTTC	CASGTGSYEQYF
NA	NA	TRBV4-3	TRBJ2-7	TGCGCCAGCAGCCAGGGCCTGAACTCCTACGAGCAGTACTTC	CASSQGLNSYEQYF
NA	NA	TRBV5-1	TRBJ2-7	TGCGCCAGCAGCTTACTGGGCTCCTACGAGCAGTACTTC	CASSLLGSYEQYF
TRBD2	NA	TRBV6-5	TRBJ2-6	TGTGCCAGCAGACGGGGGGTTGAAGGGGCCAACGTCCTGACTTTC	CASRRGVEGANVLTF